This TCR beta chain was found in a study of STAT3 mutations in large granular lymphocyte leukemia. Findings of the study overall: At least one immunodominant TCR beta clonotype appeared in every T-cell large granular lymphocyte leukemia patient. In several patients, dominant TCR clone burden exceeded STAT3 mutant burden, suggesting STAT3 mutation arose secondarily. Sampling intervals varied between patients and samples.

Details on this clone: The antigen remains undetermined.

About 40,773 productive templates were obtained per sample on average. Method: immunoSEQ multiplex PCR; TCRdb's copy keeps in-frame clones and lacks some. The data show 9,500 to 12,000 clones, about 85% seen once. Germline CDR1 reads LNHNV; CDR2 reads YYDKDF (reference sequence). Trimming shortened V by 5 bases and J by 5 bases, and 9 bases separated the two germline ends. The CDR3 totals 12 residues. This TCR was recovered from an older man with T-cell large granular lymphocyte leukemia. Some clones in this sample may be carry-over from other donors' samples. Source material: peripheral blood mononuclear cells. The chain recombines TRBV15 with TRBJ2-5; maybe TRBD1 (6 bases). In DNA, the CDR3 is TGTGCCACCAGCTCTAGGGGGGAGACCCAGTACTTC. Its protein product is CATSSRGETQYF.